These T cell receptor beta chains were read from a single sample in a study of T cell repertoires in cytomegalovirus infection. The antigens for these receptors are not known. From the reads, TCRdb called clonotypes with MiXCR, one entry per CDR3 protein. The sample consists of roughly 700,000 distinct CDR3 sequences, about 33% of them appearing once. Sequencing was performed on cultured PBMCs, taken from culture after CMV antigen stimulation. These receptors came from a human donor in good health (CMV status not recorded). Some clones in this sample may be carry-over from other donors' samples. CDR3s include the opening cysteine and the closing phenylalanine or tryptophan. Fields, in order: V gene, J gene, clone size, D gene, CDR3 DNA, CDR3 protein. The D gene is left open where the match is weak. Rows give clone size only sometimes, using once, few, many, or a class for an expanded clone.

v_gene: TRBV7-8; j_gene: TRBJ1-6; abundance: few; d_gene: -; CDR3nt: TGTGCCAGCAGCTACACCACAGGGATTTTGGGTTCACCCCTCCACTTT; CDR3aa: CASSYTTGILGSPLHF
v_gene: TRBV4-3; j_gene: TRBJ2-7; abundance: -; d_gene: TRBD2; CDR3nt: TGCGCCAGCAGCCACCGAGCGGGAGTATCGTACGAGCAGTACTTC; CDR3aa: CASSHRAGVSYEQYF
v_gene: TRBV6-2/TRBV6-3; j_gene: TRBJ2-7; abundance: few; d_gene: -; CDR3nt: TGTGCCAGCAGTTACGGGACCGCAGCGGAGCAGTACTTC; CDR3aa: CASSYGTAAEQYF
v_gene: TRBV29-1; j_gene: TRBJ2-1; abundance: -; d_gene: -; CDR3nt: TGCAGCGTTGAAGATCTTGGGGGGACTTACAATGAGCAGTTCTTC; CDR3aa: CSVEDLGGTYNEQFF
v_gene: TRBV19; j_gene: TRBJ2-3; abundance: -; d_gene: -; CDR3nt: TGTGCCAGCCTGGGCCCGCGGGACCCAGATACGCAGTATTTT; CDR3aa: CASLGPRDPDTQYF
v_gene: TRBV6-5; j_gene: TRBJ2-1; abundance: -; d_gene: TRBD1; CDR3nt: TGTGCCAGCAGTTACTCTTCCGGGACAGGGGTCAATGAGCAGTTCTTC; CDR3aa: CASSYSSGTGVNEQFF
v_gene: TRBV4-1; j_gene: TRBJ2-3; abundance: -; d_gene: -; CDR3nt: TGCGCCAGCAGCCAAGAGCCCTTAGTAGGCACAGATACGCAGTATTTT; CDR3aa: CASSQEPLVGTDTQYF
v_gene: TRBV7-2; j_gene: TRBJ2-1; abundance: many; d_gene: TRBD2; CDR3nt: TGTGCCAGCAGCTTAATGGCTAGCGGGGTCCATGAGCAGTTCTTC; CDR3aa: CASSLMASGVHEQFF
v_gene: TRBV2; j_gene: TRBJ2-2; abundance: -; d_gene: -; CDR3nt: TGTGCCAGCAGTGAAATGAGGACCGGGGAGCTGTTTTTT; CDR3aa: CASSEMRTGELFF
v_gene: TRBV6-2/TRBV6-3; j_gene: TRBJ1-2; abundance: -; d_gene: -; CDR3nt: TGTGCCAGCAGTTACGTTGCCGATGGCTACACCTTC; CDR3aa: CASSYVADGYTF
v_gene: TRBV27; j_gene: TRBJ2-3; abundance: few; d_gene: TRBD2; CDR3nt: TGTGCCAGCACCCTGGGGGGGAGGTTCACAGATACGCAGTATTTT; CDR3aa: CASTLGGRFTDTQYF
v_gene: TRBV4-1; j_gene: TRBJ2-7; abundance: -; d_gene: -; CDR3nt: TGTGCCAGTTCCCGAGGGGGGGCCTACGAGCAGTACTTC; CDR3aa: CASSRGGAYEQYF
v_gene: TRBV20-1; j_gene: TRBJ2-5; abundance: -; d_gene: -; CDR3nt: TGCAGTGCACATCAAGGGGCGACCCAGTACTTC; CDR3aa: CSAHQGATQYF
v_gene: TRBV20-1; j_gene: TRBJ2-7; abundance: few; d_gene: TRBD2; CDR3nt: TGCAGTGCCACCCTAGCGGGGAAAAGCTACGAGCAGTACTTC; CDR3aa: CSATLAGKSYEQYF
v_gene: TRBV18; j_gene: TRBJ2-7; abundance: -; d_gene: TRBD2; CDR3nt: TGTGCCAGCTCACCAAGGCTAGCGGCCTACGAGCAGTACTTC; CDR3aa: CASSPRLAAYEQYF
v_gene: TRBV28; j_gene: TRBJ1-5; abundance: few; d_gene: -; CDR3nt: TGTGCCAGCAGTTTCAAACCGCAGCCCCAGCATTTT; CDR3aa: CASSFKPQPQHF
v_gene: TRBV20-1; j_gene: TRBJ1-2; abundance: -; d_gene: TRBD1; CDR3nt: TGCAGTGCTAGGGGGGGAGCACGGGGACAGGGGGCAAGTGACTATGGCTACACCTTC; CDR3aa: CSARGGARGQGASDYGYTF
v_gene: TRBV7-2; j_gene: TRBJ2-3; abundance: many; d_gene: -; CDR3nt: TGTGCCAGCAGCTTCTTCGGGAGCTCCTATGATGGTACGCAGTATTTT; CDR3aa: CASSFFGSSYDGTQYF
v_gene: TRBV7-2; j_gene: TRBJ2-1; abundance: many; d_gene: -; CDR3nt: TGTGCCAGCAGCTCAGGCGGGGTCCGTTACAATGAGCAGTTCTTC; CDR3aa: CASSSGGVRYNEQFF
v_gene: TRBV4-1; j_gene: TRBJ2-2; abundance: -; d_gene: TRBD2; CDR3nt: TGCGCCAGCAGCCTTAGCGGGGGGGCCGCCGGGGAGCTGTTTTTT; CDR3aa: CASSLSGGAAGELFF
v_gene: TRBV7-9; j_gene: TRBJ2-7; abundance: once; d_gene: TRBD2; CDR3nt: TGTGCCAGCAGCAGAGCGGGATCGTGGTACGAGTACGAGCAGTACTTC; CDR3aa: CASSRAGSWYEYEQYF
v_gene: TRBV7-6; j_gene: TRBJ2-5; abundance: -; d_gene: -; CDR3nt: TGTGCCAGCAGCGACGGGTCGTTCGGCGGGGAGACCCAGTACTTC; CDR3aa: CASSDGSFGGETQYF
v_gene: TRBV7-8; j_gene: TRBJ2-5; abundance: many; d_gene: TRBD2; CDR3nt: TGTGCCAGCAGCCTCCGCGGACTAGCCGTACAAGAGACCCAGTACTTC; CDR3aa: CASSLRGLAVQETQYF
v_gene: TRBV20-1; j_gene: TRBJ2-7; abundance: -; d_gene: -; CDR3nt: TGCAGTGCTCATGACAGGACACCCTACGAGCAGTACTTC; CDR3aa: CSAHDRTPYEQYF
v_gene: TRBV7-8; j_gene: TRBJ1-5; abundance: -; d_gene: -; CDR3nt: TGTGCCAGCAGCGGGAGACTTCCTAGCAATCAGCCCCAGCATTTT; CDR3aa: CASSGRLPSNQPQHF
v_gene: TRBV7-9; j_gene: TRBJ2-1; abundance: -; d_gene: TRBD2; CDR3nt: TGTGCCAGCAGCTTCGGGTTGGGGGGGGGACCGGGGAGTGAGCAGTTCTTC; CDR3aa: CASSFGLGGGPGSEQFF
v_gene: TRBV11-2; j_gene: TRBJ2-3; abundance: many; d_gene: -; CDR3nt: TGTGCCAGCAGCTTAGTATCACTCGGGGTAACCACAGATACGCAGTATTTT; CDR3aa: CASSLVSLGVTTDTQYF
v_gene: TRBV7-2; j_gene: TRBJ2-5; abundance: -; d_gene: -; CDR3nt: TGTGCTACGGGGGCTAGCCCTAACCAAGAGACCCAGTACTTC; CDR3aa: CATGASPNQETQYF
v_gene: TRBV2; j_gene: TRBJ1-1; abundance: few; d_gene: -; CDR3nt: TGTGCCAGGCGCCGGCGGGAGCTGAACACTGAAGCTTTCTTT; CDR3aa: CARRRRELNTEAFF
v_gene: TRBV6-1; j_gene: TRBJ1-2; abundance: -; d_gene: -; CDR3nt: TGTGCCAGCAAAACCCAAATGGCCGGATACTATGGCTACACCTTC; CDR3aa: CASKTQMAGYYGYTF
v_gene: TRBV2; j_gene: TRBJ1-2; abundance: -; d_gene: -; CDR3nt: TGTGCCAGCAGTCCGACAGTCTATGGCTACACCTTC; CDR3aa: CASSPTVYGYTF
v_gene: TRBV7-2; j_gene: TRBJ2-5; abundance: many; d_gene: TRBD1; CDR3nt: TGTGCCAGCAGTACCTACAGGGGGATGCTAGCGGAGACCCAGTACTTC; CDR3aa: CASSTYRGMLAETQYF
v_gene: TRBV20-1; j_gene: TRBJ2-1; abundance: -; d_gene: TRBD2; CDR3nt: TGCAGTGCTTCCCGGACTAGCGGGAGGCCCTACAATGAGCAGTTCTTC; CDR3aa: CSASRTSGRPYNEQFF
v_gene: TRBV28; j_gene: TRBJ2-4; abundance: few; d_gene: TRBD2; CDR3nt: TGTGCCAGCAGTCCGCGGACTAGCGGGAGTAGATACCCCAAAAACATTCAGTACTTC; CDR3aa: CASSPRTSGSRYPKNIQYF
v_gene: TRBV28; j_gene: TRBJ1-6; abundance: -; d_gene: -; CDR3nt: TGTGCCACTGACCGCAGCCGATCGTATAATTCACCCCTCCACTTT; CDR3aa: CATDRSRSYNSPLHF
v_gene: TRBV18; j_gene: TRBJ2-1; abundance: -; d_gene: TRBD1; CDR3nt: TGTGCCAGCTCACGACAGACAGGGGGGAACTACAATGAGCAGTTCTTC; CDR3aa: CASSRQTGGNYNEQFF
v_gene: TRBV11-2; j_gene: TRBJ2-7; abundance: few; d_gene: -; CDR3nt: TGTGCCAGCAGCTCATTCGACCTATCCTACGAGCAGTACTTC; CDR3aa: CASSSFDLSYEQYF
v_gene: TRBV6-2/TRBV6-3; j_gene: TRBJ2-7; abundance: -; d_gene: -; CDR3nt: TGTGCCAGCAGTCTACCCCAGGACTACTACGAGCAGTACTTC; CDR3aa: CASSLPQDYYEQYF
v_gene: TRBV4-2; j_gene: TRBJ1-5; abundance: -; d_gene: -; CDR3nt: TGTGCCAGCAGCCAAGAGGGGGGGCTGGGTCAGCCCCAGCATTTT; CDR3aa: CASSQEGGLGQPQHF
v_gene: TRBV7-2; j_gene: TRBJ2-7; abundance: many; d_gene: TRBD2; CDR3nt: TGTGCCAGCAGCTCCACTAGCGGGGGGCCAACCTACGAGCAGTACTTC; CDR3aa: CASSSTSGGPTYEQYF
v_gene: TRBV15; j_gene: TRBJ1-2; abundance: -; d_gene: TRBD1; CDR3nt: TGTGCCACCTCTCGGGACAGGGGTGGTTATGGCTACACCTTC; CDR3aa: CATSRDRGGYGYTF
v_gene: TRBV4-3; j_gene: TRBJ2-2; abundance: few; d_gene: -; CDR3nt: TGTGCCAGTAGTCAGCGGAGCACCGGGGAGCTGTTTTTT; CDR3aa: CASSQRSTGELFF
v_gene: TRBV6-5; j_gene: TRBJ2-5; abundance: -; d_gene: -; CDR3nt: TGTGCCAGCAGTTACTCCCGTAAGCAAGAGACCCAGTACTTC; CDR3aa: CASSYSRKQETQYF
v_gene: TRBV10-3; j_gene: TRBJ1-3; abundance: few; d_gene: -; CDR3nt: TGTGCCACCGGGAGGGGCCTTTCCTCTGGAAACACCATATATTTT; CDR3aa: CATGRGLSSGNTIYF
v_gene: TRBV7-9; j_gene: TRBJ2-3; abundance: -; d_gene: -; CDR3nt: TGTGCCAGCAGCCTCGCCGAGGGGGGTGTGGATACGCAGTATTTT; CDR3aa: CASSLAEGGVDTQYF
v_gene: TRBV20-1; j_gene: TRBJ2-3; abundance: few; d_gene: TRBD2; CDR3nt: TGCAGTGCTAGTCGGCGGGGGGGCAAAGATACGCAGTATTTT; CDR3aa: CSASRRGGKDTQYF
v_gene: TRBV19; j_gene: TRBJ2-2; abundance: few; d_gene: TRBD1; CDR3nt: TGTGCCAGTAGCGGGACAGAGAACACCGGGGAGCTGTTTTTT; CDR3aa: CASSGTENTGELFF
v_gene: TRBV6-5; j_gene: TRBJ2-7; abundance: few; d_gene: TRBD1; CDR3nt: TGTGCCAGCAAATTTACAGGGGCCACCTACGAGCAGTACTTC; CDR3aa: CASKFTGATYEQYF
v_gene: TRBV3-1; j_gene: TRBJ1-4; abundance: once; d_gene: -; CDR3nt: TGTGCCAGCAGCCAGGGGACTGAAAAACTGTTTTTT; CDR3aa: CASSQGTEKLFF
v_gene: TRBV12-5; j_gene: TRBJ2-1; abundance: -; d_gene: TRBD2; CDR3nt: TGTGCTAGTGGTTTGGTACACGTTGAGTTAGCGGGGACGTATGAGCAGTTCTTC; CDR3aa: CASGLVHVELAGTYEQFF
v_gene: TRBV2; j_gene: TRBJ2-7; abundance: -; d_gene: -; CDR3nt: TGTGCCAGCAGTGGGGACCGGACGTACGAGCAGTACTTC; CDR3aa: CASSGDRTYEQYF
v_gene: TRBV5-6; j_gene: TRBJ2-7; abundance: few; d_gene: TRBD1; CDR3nt: TGTGCCAGCAGCTCAACGATAAAAGTTGGGACAGGGGCTGGCTACGAGCAGTACTTC; CDR3aa: CASSSTIKVGTGAGYEQYF
v_gene: TRBV25-1; j_gene: TRBJ2-7; abundance: few; d_gene: -; CDR3nt: TGTGCCAGCAGCGATCCCGGACGTACCAGCTACGAGCAGTACTTC; CDR3aa: CASSDPGRTSYEQYF